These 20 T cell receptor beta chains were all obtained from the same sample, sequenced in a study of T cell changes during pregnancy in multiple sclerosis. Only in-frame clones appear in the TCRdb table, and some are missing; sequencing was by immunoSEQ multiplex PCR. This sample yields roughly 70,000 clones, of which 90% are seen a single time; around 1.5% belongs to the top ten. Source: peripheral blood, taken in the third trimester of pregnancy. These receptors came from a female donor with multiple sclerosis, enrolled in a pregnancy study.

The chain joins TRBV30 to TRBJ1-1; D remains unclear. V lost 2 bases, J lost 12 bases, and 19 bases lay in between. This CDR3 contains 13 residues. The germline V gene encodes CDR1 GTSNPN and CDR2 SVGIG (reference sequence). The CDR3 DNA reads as TGTGCCTGGAGTCCTGGGCCTACCGGTATAACTTTCTTT. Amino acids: CAWSPGPTGITFF.

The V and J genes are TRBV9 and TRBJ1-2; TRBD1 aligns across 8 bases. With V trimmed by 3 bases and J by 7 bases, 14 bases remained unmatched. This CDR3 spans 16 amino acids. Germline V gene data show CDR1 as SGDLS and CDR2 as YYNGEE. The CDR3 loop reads CASSAPGTGYFLGYTF. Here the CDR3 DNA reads TGTGCCAGCAGCGCACCAGGGACAGGCTATTTTCTTGGCTACACCTTC.

The CDR3 loop is CAISGLAGTYEQYF. In DNA, the CDR3 is TGTGCCATCAGCGGACTAGCGGGAACCTACGAGCAGTACTTC. This rearrangement joins TRBV10-3 to TRBJ2-7; 12 nucleotides line up with TRBD2. Per germline, CDR1 ENHRY and CDR2 SYGVKD. The V and J ends lost 6 bases and 2 bases, in that order; junction bases with no gene match: 2. The CDR3 spans 14 residues.

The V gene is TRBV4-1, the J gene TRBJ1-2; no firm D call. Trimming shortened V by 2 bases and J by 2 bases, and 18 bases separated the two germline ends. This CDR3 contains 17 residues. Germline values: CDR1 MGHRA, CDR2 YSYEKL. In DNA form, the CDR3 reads TGCGCCAGCAGCCAAATGTGGCCTCTCCAGGAAAACTATGGCTACACCTTC. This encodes CASSQMWPLQENYGYTF.

DNA of the CDR3: TGTGCCAGCAGTTTCAGCGGTGGTAGCTCCTACGAGCAGTACTTC. Translating gives CASSFSGGSSYEQYF. The chain combines TRBV27 with TRBJ2-7; TRBD2 is a possible D gene (5 bases). The CDR3 is made up of 15 amino acids. V was shortened by 3 bases and J by 0 bases, with 12 bases between the two germline ends. Germline V gene data show CDR1 as MNHEY and CDR2 as SMNVEV (reference sequence).

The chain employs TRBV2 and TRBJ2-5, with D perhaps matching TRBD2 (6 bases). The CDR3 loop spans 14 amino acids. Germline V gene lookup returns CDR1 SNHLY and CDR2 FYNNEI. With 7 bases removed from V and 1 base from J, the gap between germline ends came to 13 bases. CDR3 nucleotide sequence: TGTGCCAGCACCGAGCCGGGACTCCAAGAGACCCAGTACTTC. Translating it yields CASTEPGLQETQYF. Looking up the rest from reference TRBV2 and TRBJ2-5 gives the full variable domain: EPEVTQTPSHQVTQMGQEVILRCVPISNHLYFYWYRQILGQKVEFLVSFYNNEISEKSEIFDDQFSVERPDGSNFTLKIRSTKLEDSAMYFCASTEPGLQETQYFGPGTRLLVL.

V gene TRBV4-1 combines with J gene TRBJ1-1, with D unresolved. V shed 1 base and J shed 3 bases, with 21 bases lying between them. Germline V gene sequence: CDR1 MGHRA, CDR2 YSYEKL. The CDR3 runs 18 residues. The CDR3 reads CASSQGRIDLGRDTEAFF. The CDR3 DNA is TGCGCCAGCAGCCAAGGGCGGATTGATCTTGGCCGGGACACTGAAGCTTTCTTT.

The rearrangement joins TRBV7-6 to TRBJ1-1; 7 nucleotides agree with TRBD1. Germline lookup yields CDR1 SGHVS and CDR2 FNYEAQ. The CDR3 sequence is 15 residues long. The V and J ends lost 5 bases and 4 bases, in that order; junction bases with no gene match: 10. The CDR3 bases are TGTGCCAGCAGCCCCACAGGGGTAGGAGGCACTGAAGCTTTCTTT. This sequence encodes CASSPTGVGGTEAFF.

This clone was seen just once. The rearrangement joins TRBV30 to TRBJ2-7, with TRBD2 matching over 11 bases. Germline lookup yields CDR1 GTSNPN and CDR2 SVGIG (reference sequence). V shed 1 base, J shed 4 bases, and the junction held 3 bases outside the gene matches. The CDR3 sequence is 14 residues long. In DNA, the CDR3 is TGTGCCTGGAGTGCGACTAGCGGGAATTACGAGCAGTACTTC. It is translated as CAWSATSGNYEQYF.

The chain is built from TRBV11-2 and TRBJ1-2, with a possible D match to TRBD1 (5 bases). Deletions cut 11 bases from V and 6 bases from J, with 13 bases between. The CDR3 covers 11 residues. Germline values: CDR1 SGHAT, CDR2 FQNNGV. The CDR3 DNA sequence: TGTGCCGTCCTGGGGCGGAATGGCTACACCTTC. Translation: CAVLGRNGYTF.

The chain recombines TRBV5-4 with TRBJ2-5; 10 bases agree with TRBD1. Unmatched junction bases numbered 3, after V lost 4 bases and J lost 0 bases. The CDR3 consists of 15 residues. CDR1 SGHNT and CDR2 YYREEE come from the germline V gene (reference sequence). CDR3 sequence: CASSTDRGDQETQYF. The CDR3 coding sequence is TGTGCCAGCAGCACGGACAGGGGGGACCAAGAGACCCAGTACTTC.

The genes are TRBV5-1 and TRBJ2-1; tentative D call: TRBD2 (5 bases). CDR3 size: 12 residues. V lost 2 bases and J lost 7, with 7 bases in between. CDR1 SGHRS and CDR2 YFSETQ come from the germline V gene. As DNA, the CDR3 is TGCGCCAGCAGCTTCGAGCGGAATGAGCAGTTCTTC. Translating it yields CASSFERNEQFF.

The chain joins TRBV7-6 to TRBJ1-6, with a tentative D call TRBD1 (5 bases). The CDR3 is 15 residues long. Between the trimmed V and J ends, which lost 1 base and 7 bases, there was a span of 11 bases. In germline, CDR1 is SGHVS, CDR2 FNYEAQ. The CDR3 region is CASSLDQGGNSPLHF. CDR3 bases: TGTGCCAGCAGCTTAGATCAGGGAGGCAATTCACCCCTCCACTTT. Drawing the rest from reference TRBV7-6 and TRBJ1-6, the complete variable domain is GAGVSQSPRYKVTKRGQDVALRCDPISGHVSLYWYRQALGQGPEFLTYFNYEAQQDKSGLPNDRFSAERPEGSISTLTIQRTEQRDSAMYRCASSLDQGGNSPLHFGNGTRLTVT.

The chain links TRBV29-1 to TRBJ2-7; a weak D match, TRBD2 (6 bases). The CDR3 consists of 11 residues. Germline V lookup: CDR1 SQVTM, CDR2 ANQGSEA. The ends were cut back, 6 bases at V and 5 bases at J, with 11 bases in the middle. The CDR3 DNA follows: TGCAGCGTGCGGGAAAACAACGAGCAGTACTTC. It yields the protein CSVRENNEQYF.

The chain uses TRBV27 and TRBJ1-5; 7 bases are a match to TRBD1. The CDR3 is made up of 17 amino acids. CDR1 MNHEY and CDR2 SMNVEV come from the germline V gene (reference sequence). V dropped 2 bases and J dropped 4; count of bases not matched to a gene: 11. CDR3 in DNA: TGTGCCAGCAGTTTAATTCAATCCGGGACAGTGAATCAGCCCCAGCATTTT. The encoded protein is CASSLIQSGTVNQPQHF.

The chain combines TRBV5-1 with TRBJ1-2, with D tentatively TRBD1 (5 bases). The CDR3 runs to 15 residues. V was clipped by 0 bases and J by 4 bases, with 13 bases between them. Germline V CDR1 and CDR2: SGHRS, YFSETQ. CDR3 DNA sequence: TGCGCCAGCAGCTTGGGATCAGGGCCACCCTATGGCTACACCTTC. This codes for CASSLGSGPPYGYTF.

CDR3 in DNA: TGTGCCAGCAGTTTAATACAGGGTGCTAACTATGGCTACACCTTC. Its protein is CASSLIQGANYGYTF. The genes are TRBV6-5 and TRBJ1-2; D is possibly TRBD1 (6 bases). Germline loops: CDR1 MNHEY, CDR2 SVGAGI. V lost 4 bases and J 0 bases, leaving 12 bases between the germline ends. The CDR3 loop spans 15 amino acids.

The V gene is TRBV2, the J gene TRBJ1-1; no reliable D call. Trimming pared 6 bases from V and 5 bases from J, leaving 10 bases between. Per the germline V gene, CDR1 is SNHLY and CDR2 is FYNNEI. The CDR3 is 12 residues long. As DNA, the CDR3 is TGTGCCAGCAGCCGGGAGTATACTGAAGCTTTCTTT. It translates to CASSREYTEAFF.

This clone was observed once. Here the CDR3 reads CASSEIAGGVTNTDTQYF. CDR3 nucleotides: TGTGCCAGCAGTGAAATTGCGGGGGGGGTAACTAACACAGATACGCAGTATTTT. This chain links TRBV6-1 with TRBJ2-3, with 9 bases identical to TRBD2. The CDR3 consists of 18 residues. After removal of 2 bases from V and 2 bases from J, the junction contained 11 bases not matched to a gene. CDR1 and CDR2 from the germline V gene are MNHNS and SASEGT.

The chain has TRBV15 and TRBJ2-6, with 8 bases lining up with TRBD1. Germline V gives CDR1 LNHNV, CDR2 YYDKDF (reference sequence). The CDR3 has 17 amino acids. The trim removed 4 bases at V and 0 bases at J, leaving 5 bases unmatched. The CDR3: CATSKTGVDSGANVLTF. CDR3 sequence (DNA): TGTGCCACCAGCAAGACAGGGGTGGACTCTGGGGCCAACGTCCTGACTTTC.